What follows is one T cell receptor beta chain and its context. Its target is not known. The CDR3 does not end in the conserved phenylalanine or tryptophan, so this is likely a read error. The sample originates from a study of tumor-infiltrating lymphocytes in primary liver carcinoma. Researchers generated TCR beta cDNA from approximately 450 ng of total RNA, relying on a constant-region primer. Three-round nested multiplex PCR performed with slightly modified ARM-PCR produced the TCR beta libraries. TCRdb reanalysed the multiplex PCR reads using MiXCR and keeps one entry per CDR3 protein. The table has around 21,000 distinct CDR3 sequences, approximately 70% seen once. Scientists recovered RNA and DNA together from about 20-30 mg of unsorted bulk tissue. Whole-study findings and limits: Tumor-adjacent and tumor-blood pairs shared a smaller degree of overlap than tumor region pairs.

This TCR derives from a man aged 40-50 years with primary liver carcinoma and hepatitis B virus infection. Material for sequencing was liver tumor tissue from sampling region 1. Subset denoted: tumor region T1, superior pole.

The CDR3 loop reads CASSPISTDTGELFI. In DNA, the CDR3 is TGTGCTAGCAGTCCAATTTCCACGGACACCGGGGAGCTGTTTATT. V is TRBV6-5 and J is TRBJ2-2, with D unclear. The CDR3 covers 15 residues. Germline V CDR1 and CDR2: MNHEY, SVGAGI.